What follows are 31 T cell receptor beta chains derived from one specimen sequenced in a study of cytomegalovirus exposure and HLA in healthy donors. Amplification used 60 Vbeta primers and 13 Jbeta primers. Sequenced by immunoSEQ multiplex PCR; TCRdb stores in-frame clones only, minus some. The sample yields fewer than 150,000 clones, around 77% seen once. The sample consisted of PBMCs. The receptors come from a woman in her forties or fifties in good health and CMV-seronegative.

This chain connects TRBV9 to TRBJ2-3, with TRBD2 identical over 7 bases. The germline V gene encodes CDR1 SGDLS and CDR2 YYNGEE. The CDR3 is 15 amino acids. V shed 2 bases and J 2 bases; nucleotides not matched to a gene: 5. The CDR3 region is CASSVGDYYTDTQYF. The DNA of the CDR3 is TGTGCCAGCAGCGTTGGGGACTATTACACAGATACGCAGTATTTT.

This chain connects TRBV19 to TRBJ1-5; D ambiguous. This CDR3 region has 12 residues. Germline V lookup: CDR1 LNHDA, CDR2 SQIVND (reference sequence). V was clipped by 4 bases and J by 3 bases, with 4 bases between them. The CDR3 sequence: CASSTVNQPQHF. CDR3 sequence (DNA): TGTGCCAGTAGTACAGTCAATCAGCCCCAGCATTTT.

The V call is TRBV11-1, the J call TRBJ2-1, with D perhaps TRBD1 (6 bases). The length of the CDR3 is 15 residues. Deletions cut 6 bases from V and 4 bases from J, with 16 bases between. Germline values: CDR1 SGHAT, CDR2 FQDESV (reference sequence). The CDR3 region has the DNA TGTGCCAGCAGACCCACCGGACAGCTATACAATGAGCAGTTCTTC. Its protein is CASRPTGQLYNEQFF.

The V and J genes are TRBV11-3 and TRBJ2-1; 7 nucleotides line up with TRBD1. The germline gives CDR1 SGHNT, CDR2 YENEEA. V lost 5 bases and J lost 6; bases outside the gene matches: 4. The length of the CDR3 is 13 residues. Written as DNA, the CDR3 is TGTGCCAGCAGCAACACAGGGGCCAATGAGCAGTTCTTC. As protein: CASSNTGANEQFF.

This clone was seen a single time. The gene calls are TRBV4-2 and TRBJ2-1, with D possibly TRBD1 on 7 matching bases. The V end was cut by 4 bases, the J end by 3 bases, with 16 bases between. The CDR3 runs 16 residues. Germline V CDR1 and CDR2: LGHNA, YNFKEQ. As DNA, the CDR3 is TGTGCCAGCAGCCCTGGAGGGGGCTCCAACTACAATGAGCAGTTCTTC. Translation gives CASSPGGGSNYNEQFF.

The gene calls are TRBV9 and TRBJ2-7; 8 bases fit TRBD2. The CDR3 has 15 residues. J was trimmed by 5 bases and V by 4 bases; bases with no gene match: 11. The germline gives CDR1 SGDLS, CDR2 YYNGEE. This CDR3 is CASSQLPQRGNEQYF. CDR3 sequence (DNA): TGTGCCAGCAGCCAATTGCCCCAGCGGGGGAACGAGCAGTACTTC.

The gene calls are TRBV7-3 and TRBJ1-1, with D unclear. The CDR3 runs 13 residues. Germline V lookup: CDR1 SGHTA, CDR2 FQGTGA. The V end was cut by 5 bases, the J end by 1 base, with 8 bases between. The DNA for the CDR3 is TGTGCCAGCAGCGGCGACTGGAACACTGAAGCTTTCTTT. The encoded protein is CASSGDWNTEAFF.

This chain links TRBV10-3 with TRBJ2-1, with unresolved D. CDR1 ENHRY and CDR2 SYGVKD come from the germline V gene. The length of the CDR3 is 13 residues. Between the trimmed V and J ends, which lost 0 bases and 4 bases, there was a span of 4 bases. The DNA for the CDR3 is TGTGCCATCAGTGAGTCGAGGTACAATGAGCAGTTCTTC. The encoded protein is CAISESRYNEQFF.

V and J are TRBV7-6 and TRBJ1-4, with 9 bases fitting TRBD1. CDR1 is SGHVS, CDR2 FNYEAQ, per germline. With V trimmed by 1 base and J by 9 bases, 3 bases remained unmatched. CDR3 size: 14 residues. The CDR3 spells CASSLGQGEQKLFF. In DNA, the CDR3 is TGTGCCAGCAGCTTAGGACAGGGGGAGCAAAAACTGTTTTTT.

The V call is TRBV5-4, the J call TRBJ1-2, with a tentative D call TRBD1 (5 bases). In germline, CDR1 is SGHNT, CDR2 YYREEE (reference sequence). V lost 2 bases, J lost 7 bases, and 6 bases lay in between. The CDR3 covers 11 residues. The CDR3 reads CASSLGAGYTF. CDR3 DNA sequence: TGTGCCAGCAGCTTAGGGGCTGGCTACACCTTC.

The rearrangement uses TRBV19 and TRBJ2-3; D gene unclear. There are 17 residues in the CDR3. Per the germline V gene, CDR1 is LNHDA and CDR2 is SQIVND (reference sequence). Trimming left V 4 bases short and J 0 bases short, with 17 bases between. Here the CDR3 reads CASSKGGGFTSTDTQYF. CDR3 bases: TGTGCCAGTAGTAAAGGTGGCGGCTTTACTAGCACAGATACGCAGTATTTT. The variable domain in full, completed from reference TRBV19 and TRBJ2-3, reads DGGITQSPKYLFRKEGQNVTLSCEQNLNHDAMYWYRQDPGQGLRLIYYSQIVNDFQKGDIAEGYSVSREKKESFPLTVTSAQKNPTAFYLCASSKGGGFTSTDTQYFGPGTRLTVL.

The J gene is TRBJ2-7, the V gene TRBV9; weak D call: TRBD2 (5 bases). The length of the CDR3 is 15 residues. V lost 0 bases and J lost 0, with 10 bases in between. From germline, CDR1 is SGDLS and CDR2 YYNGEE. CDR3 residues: CASSVGRGSSYEQYF. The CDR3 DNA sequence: TGTGCCAGCAGCGTAGGGCGAGGGAGCTCCTACGAGCAGTACTTC.

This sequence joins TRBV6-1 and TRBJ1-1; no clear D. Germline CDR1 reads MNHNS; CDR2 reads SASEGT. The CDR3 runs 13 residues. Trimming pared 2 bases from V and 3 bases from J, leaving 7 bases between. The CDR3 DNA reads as TGTGCCAGCAGTGAAATTCCGTACACTGAAGCTTTCTTT. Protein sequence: CASSEIPYTEAFF.

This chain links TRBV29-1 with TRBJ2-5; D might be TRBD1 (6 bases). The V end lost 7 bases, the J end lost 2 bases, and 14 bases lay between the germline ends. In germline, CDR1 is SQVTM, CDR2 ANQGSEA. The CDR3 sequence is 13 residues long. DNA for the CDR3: TGCAGCGCCGAGGGGGTTTGGCAAGAGACCCAGTACTTC. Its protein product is CSAEGVWQETQYF.

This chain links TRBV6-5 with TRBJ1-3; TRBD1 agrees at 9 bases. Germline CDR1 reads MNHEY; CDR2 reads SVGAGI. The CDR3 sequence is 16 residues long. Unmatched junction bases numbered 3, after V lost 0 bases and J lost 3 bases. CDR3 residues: CASSYSLDRGGNTIYF. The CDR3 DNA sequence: TGTGCCAGCAGTTACTCCCTGGACAGGGGTGGAAACACCATATATTTT.

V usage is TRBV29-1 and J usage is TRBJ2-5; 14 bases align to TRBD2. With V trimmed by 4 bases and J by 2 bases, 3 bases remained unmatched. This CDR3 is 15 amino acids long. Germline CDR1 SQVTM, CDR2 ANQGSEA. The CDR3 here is CSVGTSGGLQETQYF. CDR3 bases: TGCAGCGTTGGGACTAGCGGGGGGTTACAAGAGACCCAGTACTTC.

This CDR3 is CASSWNTGETQYF. The CDR3 DNA reads TGTGCCAGCAGTTGGAACACGGGGGAGACCCAGTACTTC. The chain has TRBV6-6 and TRBJ2-5, with D maybe TRBD2 (5 bases). This CDR3 has 13 amino acids. CDR1 and CDR2 from the germline V gene are MNHNY and SVGAGI (reference sequence). The V and J ends lost 4 bases and 5 bases respectively, with 11 bases between them.

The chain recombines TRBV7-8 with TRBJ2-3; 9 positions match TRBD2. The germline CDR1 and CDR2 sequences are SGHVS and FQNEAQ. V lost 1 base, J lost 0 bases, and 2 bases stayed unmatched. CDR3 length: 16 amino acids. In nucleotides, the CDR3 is TGTGCCAGCAGCTTAGTGCTAGCGGGGAGCACAGATACGCAGTATTTT. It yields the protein CASSLVLAGSTDTQYF.

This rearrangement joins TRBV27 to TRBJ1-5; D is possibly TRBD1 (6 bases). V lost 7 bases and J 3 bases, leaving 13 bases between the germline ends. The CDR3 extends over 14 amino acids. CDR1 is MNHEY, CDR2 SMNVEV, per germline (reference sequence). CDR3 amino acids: CASKPQGSNQPQHF. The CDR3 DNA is TGTGCCAGCAAACCACAGGGCTCCAATCAGCCCCAGCATTTT.

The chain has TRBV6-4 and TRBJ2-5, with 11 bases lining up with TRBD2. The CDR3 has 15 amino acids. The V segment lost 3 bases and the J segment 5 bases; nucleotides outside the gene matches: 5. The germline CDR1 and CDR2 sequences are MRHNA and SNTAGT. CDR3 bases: TGTGCCAGCAGTGAGGGTAGCGGGGGGGCCGAGACCCAGTACTTC. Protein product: CASSEGSGGAETQYF.

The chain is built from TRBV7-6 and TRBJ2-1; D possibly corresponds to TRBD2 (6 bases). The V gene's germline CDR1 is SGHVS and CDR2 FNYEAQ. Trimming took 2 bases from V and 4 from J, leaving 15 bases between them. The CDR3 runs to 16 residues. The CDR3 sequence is CASSLLAVGSYNEQFF. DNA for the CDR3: TGTGCCAGCAGCTTATTAGCGGTCGGGTCGTACAATGAGCAGTTCTTC. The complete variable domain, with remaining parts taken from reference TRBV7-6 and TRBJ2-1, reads GAGVSQSPRYKVTKRGQDVALRCDPISGHVSLYWYRQALGQGPEFLTYFNYEAQQDKSGLPNDRFSAERPEGSISTLTIQRTEQRDSAMYRCASSLLAVGSYNEQFFGPGTRLTVL.

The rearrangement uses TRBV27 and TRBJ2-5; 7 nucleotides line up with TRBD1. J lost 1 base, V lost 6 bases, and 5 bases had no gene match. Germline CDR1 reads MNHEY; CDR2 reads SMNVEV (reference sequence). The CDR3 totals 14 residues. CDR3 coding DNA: TGTGCCAGCAGGTCAAGGGGGCGCCAAGAGACCCAGTACTTC. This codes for CASRSRGRQETQYF.

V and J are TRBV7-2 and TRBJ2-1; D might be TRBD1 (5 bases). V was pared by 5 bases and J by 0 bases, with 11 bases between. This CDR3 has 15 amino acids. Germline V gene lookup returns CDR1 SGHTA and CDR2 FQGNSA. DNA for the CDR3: TGTGCCAGCAGCCGCGACAGTAGCTCCTACAATGAGCAGTTCTTC. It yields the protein CASSRDSSSYNEQFF.

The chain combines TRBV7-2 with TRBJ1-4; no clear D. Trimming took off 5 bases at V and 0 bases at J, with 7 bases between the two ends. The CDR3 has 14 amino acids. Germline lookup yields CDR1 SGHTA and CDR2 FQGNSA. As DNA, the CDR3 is TGTGCCAGCAGCGTTAGATCAACTAATGAAAAACTGTTTTTT. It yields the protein CASSVRSTNEKLFF.

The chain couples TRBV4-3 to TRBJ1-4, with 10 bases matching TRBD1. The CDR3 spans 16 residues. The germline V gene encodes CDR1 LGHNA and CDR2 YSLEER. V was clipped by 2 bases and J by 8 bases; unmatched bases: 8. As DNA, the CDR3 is TGCGCCAGCAGCCAACAATACCGGGACAGGGGCGAAAAACTGTTTTTT. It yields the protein CASSQQYRDRGEKLFF.

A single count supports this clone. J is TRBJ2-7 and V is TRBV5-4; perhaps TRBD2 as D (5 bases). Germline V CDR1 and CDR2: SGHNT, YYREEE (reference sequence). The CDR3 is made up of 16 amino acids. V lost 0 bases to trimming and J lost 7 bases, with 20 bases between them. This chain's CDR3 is CASSLAGRSATGEQYF. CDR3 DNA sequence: TGTGCCAGCAGCTTGGCCGGTCGCTCTGCGACGGGGGAGCAGTACTTC.

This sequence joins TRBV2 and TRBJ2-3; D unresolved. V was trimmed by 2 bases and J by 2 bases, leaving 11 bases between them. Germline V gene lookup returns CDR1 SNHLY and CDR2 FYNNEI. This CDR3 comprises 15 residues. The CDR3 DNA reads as TGTGCCAGCAGTGAACAGGCCCACCCCACAGATACGCAGTATTTT. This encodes CASSEQAHPTDTQYF.

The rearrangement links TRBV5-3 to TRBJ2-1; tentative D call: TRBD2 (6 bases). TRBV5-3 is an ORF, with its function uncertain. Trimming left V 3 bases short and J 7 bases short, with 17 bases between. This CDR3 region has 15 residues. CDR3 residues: CARSWTPGLPNEQFF. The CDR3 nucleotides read TGTGCCAGAAGCTGGACTCCGGGACTCCCGAATGAGCAGTTCTTC.

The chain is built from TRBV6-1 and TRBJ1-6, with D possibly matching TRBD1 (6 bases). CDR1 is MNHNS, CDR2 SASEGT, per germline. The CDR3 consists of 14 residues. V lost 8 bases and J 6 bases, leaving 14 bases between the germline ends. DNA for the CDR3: TGTGCCAGCCGCAAACAGGGTTTTAATTCACCCCTCCACTTT. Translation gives CASRKQGFNSPLHF.

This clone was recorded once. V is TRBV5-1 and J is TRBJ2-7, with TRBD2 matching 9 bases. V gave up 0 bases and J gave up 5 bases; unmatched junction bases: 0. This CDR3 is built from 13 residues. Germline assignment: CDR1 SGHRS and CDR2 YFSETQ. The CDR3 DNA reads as TGCGCCAGCAGCTTGGCTAGCGGGGACGAGCAGTACTTC. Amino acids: CASSLASGDEQYF.

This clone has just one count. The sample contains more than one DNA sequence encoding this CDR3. The CDR3 DNA reads as TGTGCCAGTAGTATATTCGGGGGGAACACTGAAGCTTTCTTT. This translates into CASSIFGGNTEAFF. The V and J genes are TRBV19 and TRBJ1-1; D is perhaps TRBD1 (5 bases). This CDR3 region has 14 residues. Between the trimmed V and J ends, which lost 2 bases and 1 base, there was a span of 8 bases. Germline loops: CDR1 LNHDA, CDR2 SQIVND (reference sequence).